The sequence of this T cell receptor (beta chain) was determined in a study of blood T cell repertoires in COVID-19. Using immunoSEQ multiplex PCR, the repertoire was profiled, and TCRdb retains in-frame clones only, with some absent. The table includes 70,000 to 95,000 clones, about nine tenths detected once. The receptor was derived from a human donor with active COVID-19. The donor label of this sample is uncertain. The sample comprised peripheral blood.

CDR3 sequence reads: CASSYISTGGTDTQYF. CDR3 sequence (DNA): TGTGCCAGCAGTTACATTTCGACAGGGGGCACAGATACGCAGTATTTT. V gene TRBV6-5 combines with J gene TRBJ2-3; 8 nucleotides agree with TRBD1. Germline V gives CDR1 MNHEY, CDR2 SVGAGI. CDR3 length equals 16 residues. The V segment lost 2 bases and the J segment 1 base; nucleotides outside the gene matches: 5.